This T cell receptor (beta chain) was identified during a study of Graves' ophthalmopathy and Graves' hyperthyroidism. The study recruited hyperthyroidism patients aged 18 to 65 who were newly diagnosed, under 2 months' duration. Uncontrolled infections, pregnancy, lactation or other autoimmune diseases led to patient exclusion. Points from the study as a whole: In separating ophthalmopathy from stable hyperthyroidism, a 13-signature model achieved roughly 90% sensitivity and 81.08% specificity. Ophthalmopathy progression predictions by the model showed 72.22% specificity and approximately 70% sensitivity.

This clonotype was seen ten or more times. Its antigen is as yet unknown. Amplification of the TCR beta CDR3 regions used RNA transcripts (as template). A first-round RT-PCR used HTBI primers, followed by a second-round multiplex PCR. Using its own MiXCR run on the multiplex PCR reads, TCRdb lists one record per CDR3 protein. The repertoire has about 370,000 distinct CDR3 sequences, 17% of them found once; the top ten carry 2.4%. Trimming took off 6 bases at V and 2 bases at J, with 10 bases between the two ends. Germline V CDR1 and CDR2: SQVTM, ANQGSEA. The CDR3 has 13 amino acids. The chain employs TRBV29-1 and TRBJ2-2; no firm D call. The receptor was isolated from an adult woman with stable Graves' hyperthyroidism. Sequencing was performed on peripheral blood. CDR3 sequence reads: CSVGVGNTGELFF. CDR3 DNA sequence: TGCAGCGTAGGTGTTGGCAACACCGGGGAGCTGTTTTTT.